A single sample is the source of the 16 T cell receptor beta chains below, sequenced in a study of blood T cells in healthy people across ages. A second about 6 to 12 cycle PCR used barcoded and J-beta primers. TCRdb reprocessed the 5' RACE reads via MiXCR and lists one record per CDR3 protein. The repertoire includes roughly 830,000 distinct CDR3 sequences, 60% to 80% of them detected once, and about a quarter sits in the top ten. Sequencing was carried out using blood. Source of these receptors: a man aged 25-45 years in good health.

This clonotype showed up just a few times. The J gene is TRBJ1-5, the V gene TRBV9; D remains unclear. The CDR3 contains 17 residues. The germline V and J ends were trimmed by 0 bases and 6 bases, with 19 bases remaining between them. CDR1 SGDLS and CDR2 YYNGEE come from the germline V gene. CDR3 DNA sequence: TGTGCCAGCAGCGTAGGTCAGGACCCCGGAGTGGGTCAGCCCCAGCATTTT. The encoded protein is CASSVGQDPGVGQPQHF.

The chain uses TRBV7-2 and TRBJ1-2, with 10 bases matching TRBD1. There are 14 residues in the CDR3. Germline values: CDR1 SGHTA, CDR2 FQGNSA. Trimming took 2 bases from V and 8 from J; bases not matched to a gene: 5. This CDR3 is CASSLRQGARGYTF. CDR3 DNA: TGTGCCAGCAGCTTACGACAGGGGGCTAGGGGCTACACCTTC.

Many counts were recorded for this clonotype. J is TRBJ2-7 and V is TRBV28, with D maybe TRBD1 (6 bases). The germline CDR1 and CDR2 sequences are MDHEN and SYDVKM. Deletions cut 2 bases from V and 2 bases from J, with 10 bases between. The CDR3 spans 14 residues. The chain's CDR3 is CASSLPDSPYEQYF. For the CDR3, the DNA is TGTGCCAGCAGTTTACCGGACAGCCCCTACGAGCAGTACTTC.

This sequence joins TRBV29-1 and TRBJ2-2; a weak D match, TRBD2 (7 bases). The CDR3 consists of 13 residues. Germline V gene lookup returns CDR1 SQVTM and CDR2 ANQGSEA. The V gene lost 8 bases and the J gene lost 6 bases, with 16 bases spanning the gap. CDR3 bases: TGCAGCACCCTACTAGGGGGGGCCGGGGAGCTGTTTTTT. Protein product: CSTLLGGAGELFF.

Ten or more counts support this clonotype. In DNA form, the CDR3 reads TGCGCCAGCAGCTTGGTTCTCTCTAACTATGGCTACACCTTC. It encodes CASSLVLSNYGYTF. This sequence joins TRBV5-1 and TRBJ1-2; D is unresolved. Germline CDR1 SGHRS, CDR2 YFSETQ. This CDR3 has 14 residues. Trimming shortened V by 0 bases and J by 0 bases, and 6 bases separated the two germline ends.

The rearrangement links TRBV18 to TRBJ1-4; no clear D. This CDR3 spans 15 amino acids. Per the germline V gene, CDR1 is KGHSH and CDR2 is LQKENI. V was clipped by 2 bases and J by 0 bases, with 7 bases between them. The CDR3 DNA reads TGTGCCAGCTCACCAGTAGCCGCAACTAATGAAAAACTGTTTTTT. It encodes CASSPVAATNEKLFF.

CDR3 coding DNA: TGCAGTGCTAGAGATGTAACTAGCGGGGCGAACACCGGGGAGCTGTTTTTT. Translation gives CSARDVTSGANTGELFF. V usage is TRBV20-1 and J usage is TRBJ2-2, with 10 bases identical to TRBD2. The CDR3 is 17 residues long. V lost 0 bases and J lost 0; bases outside the gene matches: 4. The germline V gene encodes CDR1 DFQATT and CDR2 SNEGSKA (reference sequence).

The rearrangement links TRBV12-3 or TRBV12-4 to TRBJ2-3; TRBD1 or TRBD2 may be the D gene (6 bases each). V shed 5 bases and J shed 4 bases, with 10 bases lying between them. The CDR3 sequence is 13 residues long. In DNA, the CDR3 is TGTGCCAGCAGTAGGGGGGAGCCAGATACGCAGTATTTT. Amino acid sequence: CASSRGEPDTQYF.

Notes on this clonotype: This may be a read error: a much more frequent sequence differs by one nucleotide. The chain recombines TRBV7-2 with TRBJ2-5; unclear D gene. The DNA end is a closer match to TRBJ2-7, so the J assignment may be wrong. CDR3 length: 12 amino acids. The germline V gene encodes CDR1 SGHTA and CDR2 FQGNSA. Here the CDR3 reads CASTLSFYEQYF. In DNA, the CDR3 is TGTGCCAGCACACTTTCTTTCTACGAGCAGTACTTC.

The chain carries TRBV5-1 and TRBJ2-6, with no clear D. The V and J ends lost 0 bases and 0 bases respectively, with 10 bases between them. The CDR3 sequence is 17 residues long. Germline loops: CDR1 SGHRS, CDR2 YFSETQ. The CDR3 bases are TGCGCCAGCAGCTTGGCAGTCACTTCCTCTGGGGCCAACGTCCTGACTTTC. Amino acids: CASSLAVTSSGANVLTF. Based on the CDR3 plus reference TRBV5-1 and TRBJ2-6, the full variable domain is KAGVTQTPRYLIKTRGQQVTLSCSPISGHRSVSWYQQTPGQGLQFLFEYFSETQRNKGNFPGRFSGRQFSNSRSEMNVSTLELGDSALYLCASSLAVTSSGANVLTFGAGSRLTVL.

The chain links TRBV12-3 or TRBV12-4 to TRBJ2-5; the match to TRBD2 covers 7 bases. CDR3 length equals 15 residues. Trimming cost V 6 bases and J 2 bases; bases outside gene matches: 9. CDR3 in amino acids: CASSPHWTRQETQYF. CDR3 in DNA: TGTGCCAGCAGCCCTCACTGGACTAGACAAGAGACCCAGTACTTC.

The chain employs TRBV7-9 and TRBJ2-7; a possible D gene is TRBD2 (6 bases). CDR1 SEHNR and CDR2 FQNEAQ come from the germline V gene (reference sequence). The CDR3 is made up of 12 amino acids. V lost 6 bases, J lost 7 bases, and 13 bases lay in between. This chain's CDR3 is CASSLGLGEQYF. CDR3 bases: TGTGCCAGCAGTTTGGGACTGGGGGAGCAGTACTTC.

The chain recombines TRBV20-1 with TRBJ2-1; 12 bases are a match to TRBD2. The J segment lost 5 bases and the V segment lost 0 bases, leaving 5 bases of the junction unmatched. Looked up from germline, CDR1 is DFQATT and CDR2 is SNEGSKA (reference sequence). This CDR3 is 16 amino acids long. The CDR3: CSARDPSGGANNEQFF. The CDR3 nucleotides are TGCAGTGCTAGAGATCCTAGCGGGGGGGCTAACAATGAGCAGTTCTTC.

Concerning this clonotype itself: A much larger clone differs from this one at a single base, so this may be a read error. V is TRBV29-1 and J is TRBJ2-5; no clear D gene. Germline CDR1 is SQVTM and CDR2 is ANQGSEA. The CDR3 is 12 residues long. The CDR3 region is CSVDRSQATQYF. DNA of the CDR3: TGCAGCGTTGATCGCAGTCAAGCGACCCAGTACTTC.

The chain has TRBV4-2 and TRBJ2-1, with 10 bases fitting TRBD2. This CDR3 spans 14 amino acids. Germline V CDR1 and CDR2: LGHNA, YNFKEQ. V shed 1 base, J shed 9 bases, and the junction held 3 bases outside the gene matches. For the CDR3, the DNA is TGTGCCAGCAGCCAAGCTCGGACTAGCGGTGAGCAGTTCTTC. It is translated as CASSQARTSGEQFF.

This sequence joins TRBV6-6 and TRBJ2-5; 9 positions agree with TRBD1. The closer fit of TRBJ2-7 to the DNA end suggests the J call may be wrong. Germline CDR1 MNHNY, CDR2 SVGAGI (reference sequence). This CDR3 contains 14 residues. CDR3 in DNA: TGTGCCAGCAGTTACGGGACAGGGTACCACGAGCAGTACTTC. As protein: CASSYGTGYHEQYF.